This is a list of T cell receptor beta chains from one sample in a study of long-term antiretroviral therapy in people with HIV. Generated by immunoSEQ multiplex PCR, the TCRdb table keeps only in-frame clones and is missing some. The sample consists of under 20,000 clones, approximately 82% of them appearing once. Sample: unsorted PBMCs, taken 0.5 years before starting antiretroviral therapy. The receptor set was obtained from a woman aged 45-65 years with HIV. Both conserved end residues are part of each CDR3. Each record gives: CDR3 length, V gene, clone size, D gene, J gene, CDR3 DNA, CDR3 protein. The D gene is left open where the match is weak. Some rows mark clone size as missing; the rest say once, few, many or name a class of expanded clone.

CDR3 length: 13
V gene: TRBV6-1
clone size: .
D gene: .
J gene: TRBJ1-3
CDR3 DNA: TGTGCCAGCACGATGGACCTAGGAAACACCATATATTTT
CDR3 protein: CASTMDLGNTIYF

CDR3 length: 16
V gene: TRBV5-6
clone size: few
D gene: .
J gene: TRBJ2-3
CDR3 DNA: TGTGCCAGCAGCTTGTCAGGGAAGGTCCGCACAGATACGCAGTATTTT
CDR3 protein: CASSLSGKVRTDTQYF

CDR3 length: 14
V gene: TRBV4-2
clone size: few
D gene: .
J gene: TRBJ1-2
CDR3 DNA: TGTGCCAGCAGCCAAACAGATCCTAACTATGGCTACACCTTC
CDR3 protein: CASSQTDPNYGYTF

CDR3 length: 15
V gene: TRBV7-6
clone size: .
D gene: .
J gene: TRBJ2-5
CDR3 DNA: TGTGCCAGCAGCTTAGGCGGGGTGTACCAAGAGACCCAGTACTTC
CDR3 protein: CASSLGGVYQETQYF

CDR3 length: 14
V gene: TRBV4-2
clone size: .
D gene: .
J gene: TRBJ1-1
CDR3 DNA: TGTGCCAGCAGCCTAGAAGGACTCGTCACTGAAGCTTTCTTT
CDR3 protein: CASSLEGLVTEAFF

CDR3 length: 15
V gene: TRBV5-1
clone size: .
D gene: .
J gene: TRBJ1-1
CDR3 DNA: TGCGCCAGCAGCCTAACGACAGACCCGAACACTGAAGCTTTCTTT
CDR3 protein: CASSLTTDPNTEAFF

CDR3 length: 16
V gene: TRBV18
clone size: .
D gene: TRBD2
J gene: TRBJ2-3
CDR3 DNA: TGTGCCAGCTCACCACCCTCACTAGCGGGGAGAGATACGCAGTATTTT
CDR3 protein: CASSPPSLAGRDTQYF

CDR3 length: 14
V gene: TRBV12-5
clone size: .
D gene: .
J gene: TRBJ1-6
CDR3 DNA: TGTGCTAGTGGCTCGGGACACAATAATTCACCCCTCCACTTT
CDR3 protein: CASGSGHNNSPLHF

CDR3 length: 16
V gene: TRBV11-2
clone size: .
D gene: TRBD2
J gene: TRBJ2-5
CDR3 DNA: TGTGCCAGCAGCTCAGGAAGTAGCGGGGCAGGAGAGACCCAGTACTTC
CDR3 protein: CASSSGSSGAGETQYF

CDR3 length: 17
V gene: TRBV5-1
clone size: .
D gene: TRBD1
J gene: TRBJ2-2
CDR3 DNA: TGCGCCAGCAGCTTGGCCATCCAGGGGGCCGGCACCGGGGAGCTGTTTTTT
CDR3 protein: CASSLAIQGAGTGELFF

CDR3 length: 15
V gene: TRBV5-1
clone size: .
D gene: TRBD2
J gene: TRBJ2-1
CDR3 DNA: TGCGCCAGCAGCTCTCGGGGGGACTCCTACAATGAGCAGTTCTTC
CDR3 protein: CASSSRGDSYNEQFF

CDR3 length: 13
V gene: TRBV5-1
clone size: .
D gene: .
J gene: TRBJ1-2
CDR3 DNA: TGCGCCAGCAGCTTGAGGGGGGATGATGGCTACACCTTC
CDR3 protein: CASSLRGDDGYTF

CDR3 length: 13
V gene: TRBV2
clone size: .
D gene: .
J gene: TRBJ1-2
CDR3 DNA: TGTGCCAGCAGAGACTCGACAGGCCTTCCCTACACCTTC
CDR3 protein: CASRDSTGLPYTF

CDR3 length: 14
V gene: TRBV9
clone size: few
D gene: .
J gene: TRBJ1-1
CDR3 DNA: TGTGCCAGCAGCGCGGGGACCTTGAACACTGAAGCTTTCTTT
CDR3 protein: CASSAGTLNTEAFF

CDR3 length: 14
V gene: TRBV14
clone size: .
D gene: .
J gene: TRBJ2-3
CDR3 DNA: TGTGCCAGCGCCTATTGGGGCCGCACAGATACGCAGTATTTT
CDR3 protein: CASAYWGRTDTQYF

CDR3 length: 15
V gene: TRBV27
clone size: .
D gene: .
J gene: TRBJ1-6
CDR3 DNA: TGTGCCAGCAAATCAGAGGGTATTCTCATTTCACCCCTCCACTTT
CDR3 protein: CASKSEGILISPLHF

CDR3 length: 11
V gene: TRBV5-1
clone size: once
D gene: TRBD1
J gene: TRBJ2-5
CDR3 DNA: TGCGCCAGCAGCCCGGGGACAGTAAAGTACTTC
CDR3 protein: CASSPGTVKYF

CDR3 length: 15
V gene: TRBV2
clone size: medium-sized
D gene: .
J gene: TRBJ1-2
CDR3 DNA: TGTGCCAGCAGTGAAGCGGACCGCTACCCGTATGGCTACACCTTC
CDR3 protein: CASSEADRYPYGYTF

CDR3 length: 16
V gene: TRBV7-9
clone size: .
D gene: TRBD1
J gene: TRBJ1-3
CDR3 DNA: TGTGCCAGCAGCTTAGACAGGGGCCTCCTTGGAAACACCATATATTTT
CDR3 protein: CASSLDRGLLGNTIYF

CDR3 length: 16
V gene: TRBV6-6
clone size: .
D gene: TRBD1
J gene: TRBJ2-6
CDR3 DNA: TGTGCCAGCAGTTACCTTACAGGGGCCGGGGCCAACGTCCTGACTTTC
CDR3 protein: CASSYLTGAGANVLTF

CDR3 length: 14
V gene: TRBV4-1
clone size: .
D gene: TRBD1
J gene: TRBJ2-7
CDR3 DNA: TGCGCCAGCAGCCAGACAGGGGGCTACGACGAGCAGTACTTC
CDR3 protein: CASSQTGGYDEQYF

CDR3 length: 14
V gene: TRBV5-5
clone size: .
D gene: TRBD1
J gene: TRBJ1-6
CDR3 DNA: TGTGCCAGCAGCTTGACAGGGGGGGATTCACCCCTCCACTTT
CDR3 protein: CASSLTGGDSPLHF

CDR3 length: 13
V gene: TRBV28
clone size: .
D gene: .
J gene: TRBJ1-2
CDR3 DNA: TGTGCCAGCAGGGGGGGTGGGTACTATGGCTACACCTTC
CDR3 protein: CASRGGGYYGYTF

CDR3 length: 15
V gene: TRBV5-1
clone size: once
D gene: TRBD1
J gene: TRBJ1-4
CDR3 DNA: TGCGCCAGCAGCTTGGAAGGGGGCACAAATGAAAAACTGTTTTTT
CDR3 protein: CASSLEGGTNEKLFF

CDR3 length: 14
V gene: TRBV9
clone size: .
D gene: .
J gene: TRBJ1-6
CDR3 DNA: TGTGCCAGCAGCGTAAGAGCCGATAATTCACCCCTCCACTTT
CDR3 protein: CASSVRADNSPLHF

CDR3 length: 13
V gene: TRBV5-1
clone size: few
D gene: .
J gene: TRBJ1-2
CDR3 DNA: TGCGCCAGCAGCTTGGCTCAGAGCTATGGCTACACCTTC
CDR3 protein: CASSLAQSYGYTF

CDR3 length: 15
V gene: TRBV6-5
clone size: .
D gene: .
J gene: TRBJ1-2
CDR3 DNA: TGTGCCAGCAGGTTGGGACCGGGTTTCGGTTATGGCTACACCTTC
CDR3 protein: CASRLGPGFGYGYTF

CDR3 length: 15
V gene: TRBV6-5
clone size: .
D gene: TRBD1
J gene: TRBJ2-1
CDR3 DNA: TGTGCCAGCAGTAGACAGGGACACTCCTACAATGAGCAGTTCTTC
CDR3 protein: CASSRQGHSYNEQFF

CDR3 length: 15
V gene: TRBV7-9
clone size: once
D gene: TRBD1
J gene: TRBJ2-5
CDR3 DNA: TGTGCCAGCAGCTTAGAAGGGGGCTATCAAGAGACCCAGTACTTC
CDR3 protein: CASSLEGGYQETQYF

CDR3 length: 12
V gene: TRBV9
clone size: .
D gene: .
J gene: TRBJ1-2
CDR3 DNA: TGTGCCAGCGCAAACTATCGCGGTGGCTACACCTTC
CDR3 protein: CASANYRGGYTF

CDR3 length: 14
V gene: TRBV6-5
clone size: .
D gene: .
J gene: TRBJ1-2
CDR3 DNA: TGTGCCAGCAGAAGGGACAAAACTAACTATGGCTACACCTTC
CDR3 protein: CASRRDKTNYGYTF

CDR3 length: 12
V gene: TRBV19
clone size: .
D gene: .
J gene: TRBJ1-2
CDR3 DNA: TGTGCCAGTAGCGACTGGGGCTATGGCTACACCTTC
CDR3 protein: CASSDWGYGYTF

CDR3 length: 15
V gene: TRBV2
clone size: .
D gene: .
J gene: TRBJ2-2
CDR3 DNA: TGTGCCAGCAGTGAAGCGGGGGCCAACACCGGGGAGCTGTTTTTT
CDR3 protein: CASSEAGANTGELFF

CDR3 length: 15
V gene: TRBV5-1
clone size: .
D gene: .
J gene: TRBJ1-2
CDR3 DNA: TGCGCCAGCAGCACCCGAGGGGGGACTAACTATGGCTACACCTTC
CDR3 protein: CASSTRGGTNYGYTF

CDR3 length: 12
V gene: TRBV4-2
clone size: .
D gene: .
J gene: TRBJ2-1
CDR3 DNA: TGTGCCAGCAGCCAAGATAGAGTCAGACAATTCTTC
CDR3 protein: CASSQDRVRQFF

CDR3 length: 11
V gene: TRBV6-1
clone size: .
D gene: .
J gene: TRBJ1-1
CDR3 DNA: TGTGCCAGCAGTGGAAACACTGAAGCTTTCTTT
CDR3 protein: CASSGNTEAFF

CDR3 length: 16
V gene: TRBV5-1
clone size: .
D gene: .
J gene: TRBJ2-2
CDR3 DNA: TGCGCCAGCAGCCCCGGAGGGACGGGCAGGACCGGGGAGCTGTTTTTT
CDR3 protein: CASSPGGTGRTGELFF

CDR3 length: 16
V gene: TRBV4-1
clone size: .
D gene: TRBD2
J gene: TRBJ2-1
CDR3 DNA: TGCGCCAGCAGCCAGGGACTAGCGGGGGGGCAAGATGAGCAGTTCTTC
CDR3 protein: CASSQGLAGGQDEQFF